This TCR beta chain was identified during a study of cytomegalovirus exposure and HLA in healthy donors. Whole-study results and caveats: TCR beta sequences numbering roughly 18,000 were associated with HLA alleles at 0.05 false discovery rate in a later analysis. Cytomegalovirus association was assigned to more than 150 TCR beta chains. As a later analysis showed, several of the most significant clusters appeared to be linked to common viral pathogens.

With regard to this clone: The antigen is undetermined.

Donors were ostensibly healthy at sampling, although undocumented immune exposures were probable. The PCR was carried out with 60 Vbeta primers and 13 Jbeta primers. Using immunoSEQ multiplex PCR, the repertoire was profiled, and TCRdb retains in-frame clones only, with some absent. The sample has some 150,000 clones; roughly 80% are singletons. Sample: PBMCs. The sequence was collected from a woman aged 30 to 39 in good health and CMV-seronegative.

The CDR3 region is CASSPYGGTGSYEQYF. Here the CDR3 DNA reads TGTGCCAGCAGCCCTTATGGGGGGACAGGGTCCTACGAGCAGTACTTC. This chain connects TRBV28 to TRBJ2-7; 9 bases agree with TRBD1. The CDR3 has 16 amino acids. After removal of 6 bases from V and 1 base from J, the junction contained 10 bases not matched to a gene. CDR1 and CDR2 from the germline V gene are MDHEN and SYDVKM. Together with reference TRBV28 and TRBJ2-7, the CDR3 gives the full variable domain: DVKVTQSSRYLVKRTGEKVFLECVQDMDHENMFWYRQDPGLGLRLIYFSYDVKMKEKGDIPEGYSVSREKKERFSLILESASTNQTSMYLCASSPYGGTGSYEQYFGPGTRLTVT.